These 28 T cell receptor beta chains were sequenced from one sample in a study of blood T cell repertoires in COVID-19. Assay: immunoSEQ multiplex PCR; the TCRdb copy retains only in-frame clones and omits some. This table has a few hundred thousand clones, about 83% appearing once. Sequencing was carried out using peripheral blood. The receptors stem from a woman between 50 and 59 years old with acute or convalescent COVID-19.

The chain carries TRBV5-5 and TRBJ1-2; D is possibly TRBD1 (6 bases). This CDR3 contains 13 residues. The V end was cut by 4 bases, the J end by 7 bases, with 14 bases between. The germline CDR1 and CDR2 sequences are SGHKS and YYEKEE (reference sequence). The DNA for the CDR3 is TGTGCCAGCAGCCAGGACAGTGCGGGTGGCTACACCTTC. As protein: CASSQDSAGGYTF.

The chain recombines TRBV18 with TRBJ2-7; 8 nucleotides agree with TRBD1. This CDR3 comprises 14 residues. The germline V gene encodes CDR1 KGHSH and CDR2 LQKENI. V lost 2 bases to trimming and J lost 2 bases; unmatched junction nucleotides: 2. CDR3 region: CASSPGQGPYEQYF. CDR3 in DNA: TGTGCCAGCTCACCAGGACAGGGTCCCTACGAGCAGTACTTC.

This chain connects TRBV12-3 or TRBV12-4 to TRBJ2-7, with D tentatively TRBD2 (6 bases). The CDR3 contains 12 residues. Trimming cost V 6 bases and J 8 bases, with 14 bases left between them. This CDR3 is CASSPPGGKQYF. The CDR3 nucleotides are TGTGCCAGCAGCCCTCCTGGGGGGAAGCAGTACTTC.

The chain has TRBV5-6 and TRBJ2-5; 7 bases are a match to TRBD1. Germline V CDR1 and CDR2: SGHDT, YYEEEE. Trimming removed 4 bases from V and 2 bases from J; junction bases left unmatched: 5. This CDR3 contains 14 residues. This CDR3 is CASSMDRRQETQYF. Here the CDR3 DNA reads TGTGCCAGCAGCATGGACAGGCGACAAGAGACCCAGTACTTC.

This clone is a singleton in its sample. The chain employs TRBV9 and TRBJ2-1; the D gene is possibly TRBD1 (5 bases). From germline, CDR1 is SGDLS and CDR2 YYNGEE. The V gene lost 0 bases and the J gene lost 4 bases, with 11 bases spanning the gap. This CDR3 has 15 residues. The DNA for the CDR3 is TGTGCCAGCAGCGTAGCCTCAGGGTTGTACAATGAGCAGTTCTTC. Protein sequence: CASSVASGLYNEQFF.

The chain joins TRBV29-1 to TRBJ2-3, with D possibly matching TRBD1 (5 bases). This CDR3 is 12 amino acids long. Germline V gene sequence: CDR1 SQVTM, CDR2 ANQGSEA. The ends were cut back, 4 bases at V and 8 bases at J, with 13 bases in the middle. CDR3 in DNA: TGCAGCGTTGGAGTCCAGGGTGTTACGCAGTATTTT. Protein: CSVGVQGVTQYF.

The chain employs TRBV9 and TRBJ2-3; 8 bases are shared with TRBD2. This CDR3 spans 16 amino acids. The germline gives CDR1 SGDLS, CDR2 YYNGEE. V lost 2 bases to trimming and J lost 5 bases; unmatched junction nucleotides: 10. This CDR3 reads CASSVGAVGGGDTQYF. CDR3 nucleotides: TGTGCCAGCAGCGTTGGAGCGGTCGGGGGGGGAGATACGCAGTATTTT.

CDR3 nucleotide sequence: TGCGCCAGCAGCCAAGTTTCTGGCGCGGGGATGACTGGCTACACCTTC. It specifies CASSQVSGAGMTGYTF. This rearrangement joins TRBV4-1 to TRBJ1-2; D not resolved. The germline V gene has CDR1 MGHRA and CDR2 YSYEKL. The CDR3 extends over 16 amino acids. Trimming took 1 base from V and 7 from J, leaving 19 bases between them.

The chain links TRBV4-1 to TRBJ1-1, with no clear D. The germline V and J ends were trimmed by 1 base and 1 base, with 10 bases remaining between them. This CDR3 region has 15 residues. Germline loops: CDR1 MGHRA, CDR2 YSYEKL. Here the CDR3 reads CASSQGRPTNTEAFF. CDR3 in DNA: TGCGCCAGCAGCCAAGGGAGGCCTACGAACACTGAAGCTTTCTTT.

In its sample, this clone was seen a few times. The chain links TRBV7-9 to TRBJ1-1; D gene unclear. With 4 bases removed from V and 0 bases from J, the gap between germline ends came to 15 bases. Germline V gene data show CDR1 as SEHNR and CDR2 as FQNEAQ (reference sequence). The CDR3 has 16 amino acids. CDR3 in amino acids: CASSSPNPPMNTEAFF. In DNA, the CDR3 is TGTGCCAGCAGCTCCCCTAACCCACCTATGAACACTGAAGCTTTCTTT.

The chain combines TRBV3-1 (or the pseudogene TRBV3-2) with TRBJ1-2; TRBD1 aligns across 7 bases. The trim removed 4 bases at V and 6 bases at J, leaving 8 bases unmatched. Germline V gene lookup returns CDR1 LGHDT and CDR2 YNNKEL (reference sequence). This CDR3 spans 14 amino acids. CDR3 amino acids: CASSLTGLANGYTF. CDR3 bases: TGTGCCAGCAGCCTGACAGGGTTGGCGAATGGCTACACCTTC.

The J gene is TRBJ1-1, the V gene TRBV9; D not resolved. Per germline, CDR1 SGDLS and CDR2 YYNGEE. This CDR3 contains 13 residues. Between the trimmed V and J ends, which lost 0 bases and 4 bases, there was a span of 7 bases. This CDR3 is CASSVAPGTEAFF. In DNA, the CDR3 is TGTGCCAGCAGCGTAGCCCCGGGCACTGAAGCTTTCTTT.

Comments on this clone: Other nucleotide sequences from this sample produce the same CDR3. This sequence joins TRBV5-1 and TRBJ1-2; 7 bases line up with TRBD1. V trimming: 0 bases; J trimming: 4 bases; junction bases outside the gene matches: 3. Germline CDR1 and CDR2: SGHRS and YFSETQ. The CDR3 extends over 14 amino acids. The DNA for the CDR3 is TGCGCCAGCAGCTTGGAACAGGGGCTCTATGGCTACACCTTC. This gives the protein CASSLEQGLYGYTF.

The chain employs TRBV21-1 and TRBJ1-2; TRBD1, the table's D call, was not compared with the DNA. TRBV21-1 is noted as a pseudogene. The CDR3 covers 16 residues. The CDR3 DNA is TGTGCCAGCAGCAAAGAGGAGGACAGGAGGAACTATGGCTACACCTTC. Its translation: CASSKEEDRRNYGYTF.

The genes are TRBV5-1 and TRBJ2-5; possibly TRBD2 for D (5 bases). Germline CDR1 is SGHRS and CDR2 is YFSETQ. V shed 0 bases and J shed 0 bases, with 15 bases lying between them. The length of the CDR3 is 17 residues. CDR3: CASSLELGSVYQETQYF. The CDR3 DNA is TGCGCCAGCAGCTTGGAATTAGGTAGCGTGTACCAAGAGACCCAGTACTTC.

The J gene is TRBJ1-3, the V gene TRBV7-2; TRBD1 might be the D (5 bases). Trimming took off 5 bases at V and 0 bases at J, with 14 bases between the two ends. This CDR3 contains 16 residues. Germline-derived CDR1 and CDR2 are SGHTA and FQGNSA. In nucleotides, the CDR3 is TGTGCCAGCAGCGGGCGACGGGGGAGCTCTGGAAACACCATATATTTT. Translated: CASSGRRGSSGNTIYF.

This chain joins TRBV20-1 and TRBJ2-1; 8 positions agree with TRBD1. V was pared by 5 bases and J by 10 bases, with 4 bases of the junction left unmatched. Germline V lookup: CDR1 DFQATT, CDR2 SNEGSKA (reference sequence). CDR3 length: 11 residues. CDR3 nucleotide sequence: TGCAGTGCTGACAGGGGAGGAGAGCAGTTCTTC. Translating it yields CSADRGGEQFF.

This clone was counted a single time. The V gene is TRBV12-5, the J gene TRBJ1-1, with a possible D match to TRBD1 (6 bases). The CDR3 has 15 amino acids. V was shortened by 1 base and J by 1 base, with 10 bases between the two germline ends. Germline V lookup: CDR1 LGHNT, CDR2 FRNRAP. CDR3 in DNA: TGTGCTAGTGGTTTGGAGGTACAGGGGAACACTGAAGCTTTCTTT. The encoded protein is CASGLEVQGNTEAFF.

This chain uses TRBV18 with TRBJ2-2, with TRBD1 as a possible D gene (6 bases). Between the trimmed V and J ends, which lost 2 bases and 1 base, there was a span of 11 bases. Germline CDR1 KGHSH, CDR2 LQKENI. The CDR3 loop spans 16 amino acids. CDR3 region: CASSPIKTGNTGELFF. DNA of the CDR3: TGTGCCAGCTCACCAATTAAGACAGGGAACACCGGGGAGCTGTTTTTT.

The rearrangement links TRBV7-8 to TRBJ2-7, with TRBD2 identical over 15 bases. The CDR3 is 16 residues long. V gave up 8 bases and J gave up 0 bases; unmatched junction bases: 5. Germline CDR1 reads SGHVS; CDR2 reads FQNEAQ. CDR3 loop: CASGTSGRPSSYEQYF. The CDR3 nucleotides read TGTGCCAGCGGGACTAGCGGGAGGCCCAGCTCCTACGAGCAGTACTTC.

Comments on this clone: This sample also contains other DNA sequences that code for the same CDR3. The V gene is TRBV6-5, the J gene TRBJ2-3, with 13 nucleotides matching TRBD2. With V trimmed by 6 bases and J by 3 bases, 3 bases remained unmatched. Germline lookup yields CDR1 MNHEY and CDR2 SVGAGI. This CDR3 is built from 15 residues. The DNA of the CDR3 is TGTGCCAGCAGAAGGACTAGCGGGAGAACAGATACGCAGTATTTT. Translation: CASRRTSGRTDTQYF.

This clone was counted a few times. This sequence joins TRBV19 and TRBJ2-2; 7 nucleotides align to TRBD2. This CDR3 region has 16 residues. Germline CDR1 is LNHDA and CDR2 is SQIVND (reference sequence). V lost 5 bases to trimming and J lost 1 base; unmatched junction nucleotides: 7. DNA for the CDR3: TGTGCCAGTAGTCTCACTAGCGTGCTGAACACCGGGGAGCTGTTTTTT. This gives the protein CASSLTSVLNTGELFF.

This clone was detected once. The chain combines TRBV6-2 or TRBV6-3 with TRBJ1-5; TRBD1 might be the D (5 bases). Germline loops: CDR1 MNHEY, CDR2 SVGEGT. CDR3 length: 16 amino acids. Trimming shortened V by 6 bases and J by 0 bases, and 15 bases separated the two germline ends. CDR3 in amino acids: CASSPRTGYSNQPQHF. CDR3 nucleotides: TGTGCCAGCAGCCCTAGAACAGGATATAGCAATCAGCCCCAGCATTTT.

This rearrangement joins TRBV4-1 to TRBJ1-1, with D uncertain. V was cut by 4 bases and J by 4 bases, with 13 bases left in between. The CDR3 sequence is 14 residues long. CDR1 is MGHRA, CDR2 YSYEKL, per germline. The CDR3 DNA sequence: TGCGCCAGCAGCCCGAGGGAGGGAGGCACTGAAGCTTTCTTT. Amino acid sequence: CASSPREGGTEAFF.

CDR3 sequence reads: CATWTGGTEAFF. The CDR3 bases are TGTGCCACCTGGACAGGGGGGACTGAAGCTTTCTTT. The rearrangement uses TRBV28 and TRBJ1-1; 10 bases are a match to TRBD1. Germline lookup yields CDR1 MDHEN and CDR2 SYDVKM. This CDR3 has 12 residues. With 10 bases clipped from V and 5 bases from J, the junction kept 4 bases outside the gene matches.

The gene calls are TRBV2 and TRBJ1-1, with D tentatively TRBD1 (5 bases). Trimming removed 4 bases from V and 7 bases from J, with 10 bases in between. The CDR3 length is 12 residues. Germline loops: CDR1 SNHLY, CDR2 FYNNEI. The CDR3 spells CASSGTPYEAFF. CDR3 coding DNA: TGTGCCAGCAGTGGGACACCCTATGAAGCTTTCTTT.

The count of this clone is one. The gene calls are TRBV5-5 and TRBJ1-1; D not certain. Deletions cut 2 bases from V and 4 bases from J, with 9 bases between. There are 13 residues in the CDR3. Looked up from germline, CDR1 is SGHKS and CDR2 is YYEKEE (reference sequence). This CDR3 is CASSLFLGTEAFF. Here the CDR3 DNA reads TGTGCCAGCAGCTTATTTCTCGGCACTGAAGCTTTCTTT.

This sequence joins TRBV19 and TRBJ2-5, with 9 bases identical to TRBD2. The CDR3 extends over 19 amino acids. Losses at the gene ends were 3 bases for V and 5 bases for J; bases not matched to a gene: 19. Germline CDR1 is LNHDA and CDR2 is SQIVND (reference sequence). The CDR3 DNA follows: TGTGCCAGTAGTATTTTAGGCGAGGAGGCGGGAGGGCCCAGGGAGACCCAGTACTTC. Amino acid sequence: CASSILGEEAGGPRETQYF.